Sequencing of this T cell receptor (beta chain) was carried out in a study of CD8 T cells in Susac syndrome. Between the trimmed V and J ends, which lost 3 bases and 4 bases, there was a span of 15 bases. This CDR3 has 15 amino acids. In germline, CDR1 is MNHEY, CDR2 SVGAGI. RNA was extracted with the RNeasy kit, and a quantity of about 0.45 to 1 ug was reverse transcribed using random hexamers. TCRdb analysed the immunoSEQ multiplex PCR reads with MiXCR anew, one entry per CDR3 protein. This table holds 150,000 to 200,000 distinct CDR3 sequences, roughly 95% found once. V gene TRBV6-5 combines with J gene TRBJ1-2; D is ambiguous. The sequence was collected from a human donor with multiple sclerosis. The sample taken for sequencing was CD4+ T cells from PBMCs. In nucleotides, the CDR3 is TGTGCCAGCAGTTATGGGTTGGAGGGAACCTATGGCTACACCTTC. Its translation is CASSYGLEGTYGYTF.